A selection of T cell receptor beta chains follows, all from one sample in a study of blood T cell repertoires in COVID-19. Sequenced by immunoSEQ multiplex PCR; TCRdb stores in-frame clones only, minus some. The table has around 280,000 clones, around nine tenths seen once. Sequencing was done on a sample of PBMCs or T cells enriched from blood (not recorded which). The receptors were gathered from a woman between 40 and 50 years old who had recovered from COVID-19. Each CDR3 is given with its conserved first and last residue. A D gene is named only where the DNA matches it firmly. Clone size is not always given. Where it is, it says once, few, many or a class for expanded clones.

d_call,v_call,j_call,clone_size,cdr3_nt,cdr3_aa
TRBD1,TRBV7-2,TRBJ2-2,-,TGTGCCAGCAGGTACAGGGGGATCGACACCGGGGAGCTGTTTTTT,CASRYRGIDTGELFF
-,TRBV2,TRBJ1-1,-,TGTGCCAGCAGTGATGGGCGCGATGCTTTCTTT,CASSDGRDAFF
TRBD1,TRBV7-2,TRBJ1-5,once,TGTGCCAGCAGCTTGGACAGGAGCAATCAGCCCCAGCATTTT,CASSLDRSNQPQHF
-,TRBV6-5,TRBJ2-7,-,TGTGCCAGCAGTTACTTGACTAGTGGCGAGCAGTACTTC,CASSYLTSGEQYF
TRBD1,TRBV5-6,TRBJ1-5,-,TGTGCCAGCAGTTTAAAAACAGGGGGAGGGGAGCCCCAGCATTTT,CASSLKTGGGEPQHF
-,TRBV5-1,TRBJ2-3,-,TGCGCCAGCAGCTTGCCCGACACAAACACAGATACGCAGTATTTT,CASSLPDTNTDTQYF
-,TRBV28,TRBJ1-1,-,TGTGCCAGCAGTTCCTCTTTCTTT,CASSSSFF
-,TRBV4-2,TRBJ2-1,-,TGTGCCAGCAGCCAAGAGCCGGGAAGTACCTACAATGAGCAGTTCTTC,CASSQEPGSTYNEQFF
-,TRBV28,TRBJ2-7,-,TGTGCCAGCATCTCGTCTTCGGGGGCCTACGAGCAGTACTTC,CASISSSGAYEQYF
TRBD1,TRBV16,TRBJ1-2,-,TGTGCCAGCAGCCATCCGGACAGGGCGGGCTACACCTTC,CASSHPDRAGYTF
TRBD1,TRBV4-3,TRBJ1-4,-,TGCGCCAGCAGCCAAGTGGGACAGGGGTATGAAAAACTGTTTTTT,CASSQVGQGYEKLFF
-,TRBV7-2,TRBJ2-1,-,TGTGCCAGCAGCCAAGTGGGGGGAAATGAGCAGTTCTTC,CASSQVGGNEQFF
TRBD2,TRBV18,TRBJ2-1,-,TGTGCCAGCTCACCACCGGCGGTAGCGGGAGCGGGGTTGGATGAGCAGTTCTTC,CASSPPAVAGAGLDEQFF
-,TRBV5-1,TRBJ2-1,-,TGCGCCAGCAGCTTAATAGGGGAGGCCTACAATGAGCAGTTCTTC,CASSLIGEAYNEQFF
-,TRBV28,TRBJ1-4,few,TGTGCCAGCAGTTTATGGAGTGGGGGACAAAACGAAAAACTGTTTTTT,CASSLWSGGQNEKLFF
-,TRBV16,TRBJ2-7,-,TGTGCCAGCAGCCACCCAAGGGGAAGGACGGGTACCTACGAGCAGTACTTC,CASSHPRGRTGTYEQYF
TRBD2,TRBV9,TRBJ2-7,-,TGTGCCAGCAGCGTAGATTCGGGAGGACCCTACGAGCAGTACTTC,CASSVDSGGPYEQYF
TRBD2,TRBV4-3,TRBJ2-1,-,TGCGCCAGCAGCCAACATAGCGGGAGCCCCTACAATGAGCAGTTCTTC,CASSQHSGSPYNEQFF
TRBD1,TRBV18,TRBJ1-2,-,TGTGCCAGCTCACCACGGACAGGGGAAGGCTACACCTTC,CASSPRTGEGYTF
-,TRBV4-3,TRBJ2-5,-,TGCGCCAGCAGCTTTGGGCCAGGGGCAGAGACCCAGTACTTC,CASSFGPGAETQYF
-,TRBV7-9,TRBJ2-7,-,TGTGCCAGCAGCTTGCGGGTCCACGAGCAGTACTTC,CASSLRVHEQYF
TRBD2,TRBV11-2,TRBJ2-6,-,TGTGCCAGCAGCTCCTTGGGCGGGAGCCTCCTCTCTGGGGCCAACGTCCTGACTTTC,CASSSLGGSLLSGANVLTF
TRBD1,TRBV6-1,TRBJ2-3,-,TGTGCCAGCAGTGAATTGGGCGGGACAGGTACGGCGGGGCAGTATTTT,CASSELGGTGTAGQYF
-,TRBV6-5,TRBJ1-2,-,TGTGCCAGCAGTTTGGCGGGGAAGCACTATGGCTACACCTTC,CASSLAGKHYGYTF
TRBD2,TRBV7-8,TRBJ2-1,-,TGTGCCAGCAGCCCCGCAAGAGCGGGAGGGTCCATAGCGCAGTTCTTC,CASSPARAGGSIAQFF
-,TRBV24-1,TRBJ1-5,-,TGTGCCACCAGCGCTAAGGGGAATCAGCCCCAGCATTTT,CATSAKGNQPQHF
TRBD1,TRBV28,TRBJ1-6,-,TGTGCCAGCAGTTTATACCCAGGACAGGGGGCAGACTCCTATAATTCACCCCTCCACTTT,CASSLYPGQGADSYNSPLHF
TRBD2,TRBV7-2,TRBJ2-1,-,TGTGCCAGCAGCTTAGGGGGAAGGACTAGCGGGAGGAATGAGCAGTTCTTC,CASSLGGRTSGRNEQFF
TRBD1,TRBV19,TRBJ1-5,-,TGTGCCAGTAGTAAAGACAGGGATCAGCCCCAGCATTTT,CASSKDRDQPQHF
-,TRBV27,TRBJ2-6,-,TGTGCCAGCAGTTTAGCTCCGAACGAAGCCTCTGGGGCCAACGTCCTGACTTTC,CASSLAPNEASGANVLTF
TRBD1,TRBV28,TRBJ1-6,-,TGTGCCACGGACAGGGTTAATTCACCCCTCCACTTT,CATDRVNSPLHF
-,TRBV6-5,TRBJ2-5,-,TGTGCCAGCAGTCTGGTGAGGCTGGAGACCCAGTACTTC,CASSLVRLETQYF
-,TRBV6-5,TRBJ2-7,-,TGTGCCAGCAGTTACGACAGGCTGAGCTCCTACGAGCAGTACTTC,CASSYDRLSSYEQYF
-,TRBV28,TRBJ2-7,-,TGTGCCAGCAGTTTGGACAGCAGCTCCTACGAGCAGTACTTC,CASSLDSSSYEQYF
-,TRBV11-3,TRBJ2-2,-,TGTGCCAGCAGCCTAGTTACTGGCACCGGGGAGCTGTTTTTT,CASSLVTGTGELFF
-,TRBV4-3,TRBJ1-2,-,TGCGCCAGCAGCACTCTACTCGGAGACTATGGCTACACCTTC,CASSTLLGDYGYTF
-,TRBV9,TRBJ2-7,-,TGTGCCAGCAGCGCCGACGGGAGCTCCTACGAGCAGTACTTC,CASSADGSSYEQYF
-,TRBV28,TRBJ2-1,-,TGTGCCAGCAGTCCCCTGGGACAACTCTACAATGAGCAGTTCTTC,CASSPLGQLYNEQFF
TRBD2,TRBV28,TRBJ2-2,-,TGTGCCAGCAACCCCAGCGGGAGGGCCGGGAACACCGGGGAGCTGTTTTTT,CASNPSGRAGNTGELFF